This T cell receptor (beta chain) was identified in a study of Ad26.COV2.S vaccination and SARS-CoV-2 variants. On the study more broadly: Intramuscularly, Ad26.COV2.S was given either once or twice, 56 days apart. Study outcomes and limitations: Vaccinated and placebo-treated recipients had similar non-spike TCR breadth. In TCR breadth and depth analyses, total T cell responses may have been underestimated. Relative to placebo recipients, vaccine recipients exhibited elevated spike-specific TCR breadth.

Regarding this clone: Antigen unknown.

Method: immunoSEQ multiplex PCR; TCRdb's copy keeps in-frame clones and lacks some. Of fewer than 400,000 clones in the sample, under 90% were seen once. Specified treatment: some 20 received Ad26.COV2.S at low or high dose, single or two shots; several received placebo; per-sample allocation not given. Specimens were obtained on day 63 following the first vaccine or placebo injection. The CDR3 is 12 residues long. Germline lookup yields CDR1 SNHLY and CDR2 FYNNEI. V dropped 3 bases and J dropped 6 bases, with 6 bases sitting between them. Sequenced material: peripheral blood, taken in a trial of Ad26.COV2.S vaccine versus placebo. The receptor comes from a person aged 18-65 years who received the Ad26.COV2.S COVID-19 vaccine or a placebo. V is TRBV2 and J is TRBJ1-3; no definite D call. The CDR3 DNA reads as TGTGCCAGCAGTGAGTCGGAAAACACCATATATTTT. This encodes CASSESENTIYF.